These 17 T cell receptor beta chains originate from one sample sequenced in a study of shared clonotypes between healthy human individuals. TCRdb keeps only in-frame clones here, not all; method: immunoSEQ multiplex PCR. Of roughly 1,800,000 clones in the sample, around 96% were seen once. Positive CCR7 selection of CD45RO-negative cells yielded the naive CD8 cells, and terminally differentiated effector memory CD45RA+ cells were excluded. The source material was naive CD8+ T cells sorted from blood. These receptors all come from a man aged 18 to 35 in good health.

V and J are TRBV13 and TRBJ1-4, with a possible D match to TRBD1 (6 bases). The CDR3 is made up of 12 amino acids. V lost 10 bases to trimming and J lost 5 bases, with 11 bases between them. Per the germline V gene, CDR1 is PRHDT and CDR2 is FYEKMQ (reference sequence). The CDR3 sequence is CATTGSNEKLFF. The CDR3 DNA reads as TGTGCCACCACAGGGTCGAATGAAAAACTGTTTTTT.

The chain combines TRBV10-3 with TRBJ2-7, with 9 bases identical to TRBD1. Germline CDR1 is ENHRY and CDR2 is SYGVKD. This CDR3 is 16 amino acids long. Trimming cost V 0 bases and J 2 bases; bases outside gene matches: 5. The CDR3 sequence: CAISESKGQGAYEQYF. The CDR3, as DNA: TGTGCCATCAGTGAGTCGAAGGGACAGGGAGCCTACGAGCAGTACTTC.

The rearrangement uses TRBV4-1 and TRBJ2-1; D perhaps matches TRBD2 (6 bases). The CDR3 runs 13 residues. From germline, CDR1 is MGHRA and CDR2 YSYEKL. Trimming pared 2 bases from V and 9 bases from J, leaving 11 bases between. The CDR3 nucleotides read TGCGCCAGCAGCCAACCACCCGGGGGTGAGCAGTTCTTC. Protein: CASSQPPGGEQFF.

This chain links TRBV30 with TRBJ2-1; 9 nucleotides align to TRBD2. Germline V gives CDR1 GTSNPN, CDR2 SVGIG (reference sequence). V shed 4 bases and J 9 bases; nucleotides not matched to a gene: 7. This CDR3 is 13 amino acids long. CDR3 nucleotide sequence: TGTGCCTGGAATTTAGCGGGAGAGGGTGAGCAGTTCTTC. Encoded protein: CAWNLAGEGEQFF.

This chain connects TRBV5-1 to TRBJ1-5; D possibly corresponds to TRBD1 (6 bases). Germline values: CDR1 SGHRS, CDR2 YFSETQ. The germline V and J ends were trimmed by 0 bases and 0 bases, with 7 bases remaining between them. This CDR3 is 15 amino acids long. The CDR3 loop reads CASSLAGASNQPQHF. CDR3 in DNA: TGCGCCAGCAGCTTGGCAGGGGCTAGCAATCAGCCCCAGCATTTT.

To note about this clone: The same CDR3 is also encoded by other DNA sequences in this sample. The genes are TRBV2 and TRBJ2-1; a possible D gene is TRBD1 (6 bases). V lost 1 base to trimming and J lost 4 bases, with 8 bases between them. The CDR3 loop spans 14 amino acids. CDR1 SNHLY and CDR2 FYNNEI come from the germline V gene. The CDR3 here is CASSEGTVYNEQFF. In DNA form, the CDR3 reads TGTGCCAGCAGTGAAGGGACAGTTTACAATGAGCAGTTCTTC. The full variable domain, completed using reference TRBV2 and TRBJ2-1, is EPEVTQTPSHQVTQMGQEVILRCVPISNHLYFYWYRQILGQKVEFLVSFYNNEISEKSEIFDDQFSVERPDGSNFTLKIRSTKLEDSAMYFCASSEGTVYNEQFFGPGTRLTVL.

The gene calls are TRBV5-6 and TRBJ2-1; 8 nucleotides agree with TRBD2. CDR1 is SGHDT, CDR2 YYEEEE, per germline. Trimming took 1 base from V and 7 from J; bases not matched to a gene: 10. This CDR3 has 16 residues. The CDR3 spells CASSLMTGGPRNEQFF. The CDR3 region has the DNA TGTGCCAGCAGCTTGATGACGGGAGGGCCACGAAATGAGCAGTTCTTC.

The CDR3 region is CASSFRTSGGEWINEQFF. For the CDR3, the DNA is TGTGCCAGCAGCTTCCGGACTAGCGGAGGTGAATGGATAAATGAGCAGTTCTTC. The rearrangement joins TRBV7-2 to TRBJ2-1; 10 bases fit TRBD2. Unmatched junction bases numbered 15, after V lost 3 bases and J lost 7 bases. CDR3 length equals 18 residues. Germline CDR1 and CDR2: SGHTA and FQGNSA.

Here the CDR3 DNA reads TGCAGCGGAACTATAGCGGGAGGGCCCTACGAGCAGTACTTC. This sequence encodes CSGTIAGGPYEQYF. The chain links TRBV29-1 to TRBJ2-7; TRBD2 matches at 11 bases. The CDR3 is made up of 14 amino acids. Germline V lookup: CDR1 SQVTM, CDR2 ANQGSEA. The V gene end was trimmed by 7 bases and the J gene end by 2 bases; junction bases not matched to a gene: 7.

This chain connects TRBV7-6 to TRBJ1-6; D is unresolved. V was pared by 1 base and J by 7 bases, with 8 bases between. This CDR3 region has 14 residues. Per germline, CDR1 SGHVS and CDR2 FNYEAQ. This CDR3 is CASSLGQVNSPLHF. The CDR3 DNA is TGTGCCAGCAGCTTAGGTCAGGTCAATTCACCCCTCCACTTT.

V and J are TRBV7-9 and TRBJ1-1; tentative D call: TRBD1 (5 bases). CDR3 length: 15 residues. Germline V gives CDR1 SEHNR, CDR2 FQNEAQ (reference sequence). V was trimmed by 6 bases and J by 7 bases, leaving 21 bases between them. The CDR3 DNA reads TGTGCCAGCAGGGATGGGAAGGCAGGGACGATTGAAGCTTTCTTT. Translating gives CASRDGKAGTIEAFF.

V gene TRBV9 combines with J gene TRBJ2-5; 8 bases agree with TRBD2. CDR3 size: 17 residues. CDR1 is SGDLS, CDR2 YYNGEE, per germline. Trimming cost V 0 bases and J 1 base; bases outside gene matches: 8. The CDR3 DNA is TGTGCCAGCAGCGTAGAAGGGGATAGCGGGACCCAAGAGACCCAGTACTTC. Its protein is CASSVEGDSGTQETQYF. The whole variable domain, remainder taken from reference TRBV9 and TRBJ2-5, is DSGVTQTPKHLITATGQRVTLRCSPRSGDLSVYWYQQSLDQGLQFLIQYYNGEERAKGNILERFSAQQFPDLHSELNLSSLELGDSALYFCASSVEGDSGTQETQYFGPGTRLLVL.

This CDR3 reads CASSHGPSGLNTEAFF. CDR3 DNA: TGCGCCAGCAGCCACGGACCCTCTGGGCTGAACACTGAAGCTTTCTTT. The chain joins TRBV4-1 to TRBJ1-1; D is uncertain. Deletions cut 3 bases from V and 0 bases from J, with 14 bases between. The CDR3 is made up of 16 amino acids. Germline lookup yields CDR1 MGHRA and CDR2 YSYEKL.

This clone showed up just once. V usage is TRBV11-2 and J usage is TRBJ1-5; D is possibly TRBD1 (5 bases). Germline V gene data show CDR1 as SGHAT and CDR2 as FQNNGV. Deletions cut 0 bases from V and 7 bases from J, with 13 bases between. This CDR3 comprises 15 residues. CDR3 loop: CASSLDDGAGQPQHF. The DNA for the CDR3 is TGTGCCAGCAGCTTAGACGATGGGGCAGGGCAGCCCCAGCATTTT.

V and J are TRBV7-9 and TRBJ2-2, with TRBD2 identical over 7 bases. The junction had 8 bases not matched to a gene; V was cut back by 0 bases and J by 1 base. CDR3 length: 18 amino acids. Germline V gene lookup returns CDR1 SEHNR and CDR2 FQNEAQ (reference sequence). This CDR3 is CASSLADFQRENTGELFF. CDR3 DNA: TGTGCCAGCAGCTTAGCGGATTTCCAGCGGGAGAACACCGGGGAGCTGTTTTTT.

The count of this clone is one. Other DNA sequences in the sample encode the same CDR3. The chain's CDR3 is CASSYSGVNEKLFF. The CDR3 DNA reads TGTGCCAGCAGTTACTCAGGGGTAAATGAAAAACTGTTTTTT. The chain joins TRBV6-5 to TRBJ1-4; D might be TRBD1 (5 bases). The CDR3 loop spans 14 amino acids. V gave up 0 bases and J gave up 5 bases, with 7 bases separating them. CDR1 MNHEY and CDR2 SVGAGI come from the germline V gene.

The rearrangement uses TRBV9 and TRBJ1-6; D not certain. V gave up 4 bases and J gave up 9 bases, with 2 bases separating them. The CDR3 runs to 10 residues. Per the germline V gene, CDR1 is SGDLS and CDR2 is YYNGEE. The CDR3 here is CASSSSPLHF. The CDR3 coding sequence is TGTGCCAGCAGCAGTTCACCCCTCCACTTT.